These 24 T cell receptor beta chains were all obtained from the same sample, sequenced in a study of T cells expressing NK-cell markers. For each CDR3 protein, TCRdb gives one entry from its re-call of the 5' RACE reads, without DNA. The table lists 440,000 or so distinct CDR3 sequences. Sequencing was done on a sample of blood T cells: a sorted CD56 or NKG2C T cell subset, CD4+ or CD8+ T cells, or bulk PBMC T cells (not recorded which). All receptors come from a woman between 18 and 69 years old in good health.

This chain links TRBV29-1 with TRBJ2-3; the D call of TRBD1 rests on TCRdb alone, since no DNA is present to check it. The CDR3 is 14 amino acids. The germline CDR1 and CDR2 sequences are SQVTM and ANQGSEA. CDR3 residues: CSVETGEGTDTQYF.

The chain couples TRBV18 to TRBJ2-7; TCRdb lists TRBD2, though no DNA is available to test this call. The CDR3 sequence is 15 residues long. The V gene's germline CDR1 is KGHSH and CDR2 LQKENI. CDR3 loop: CASSRGTSGTYEQYF. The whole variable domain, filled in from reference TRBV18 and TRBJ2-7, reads NAGVMQNPRHLVRRRGQEARLRCSPMKGHSHVYWYRQLPEEGLKFMVYLQKENIIDESGMPKERFSAEFPKEGPSILRIQQVVRGDSAAYFCASSRGTSGTYEQYFGPGTRLTVT.

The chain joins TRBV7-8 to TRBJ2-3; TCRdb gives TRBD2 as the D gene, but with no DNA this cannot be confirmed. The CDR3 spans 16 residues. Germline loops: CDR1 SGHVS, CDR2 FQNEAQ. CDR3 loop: CASSLGFAGGLDTQYF.

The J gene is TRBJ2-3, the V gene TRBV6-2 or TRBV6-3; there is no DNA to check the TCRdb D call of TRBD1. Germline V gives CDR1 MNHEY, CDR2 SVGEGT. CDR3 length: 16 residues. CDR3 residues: CASSYSTRGNTDTQYF.

The CDR3 sequence: CATSDLAAGYTF. This chain uses TRBV24-1 with TRBJ1-2. This CDR3 spans 12 amino acids. Germline CDR1 and CDR2: KGHDR and SFDVKD.

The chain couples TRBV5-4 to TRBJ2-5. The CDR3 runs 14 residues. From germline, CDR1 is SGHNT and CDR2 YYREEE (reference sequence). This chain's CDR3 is CASSLDAVLETQYF.

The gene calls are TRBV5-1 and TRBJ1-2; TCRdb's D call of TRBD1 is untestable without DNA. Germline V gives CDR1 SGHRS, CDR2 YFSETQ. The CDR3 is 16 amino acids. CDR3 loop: CASSPFISSGGDGYTF.

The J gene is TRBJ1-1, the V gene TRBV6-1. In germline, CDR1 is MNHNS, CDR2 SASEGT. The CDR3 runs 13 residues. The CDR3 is CASSDQIGTEAFF.

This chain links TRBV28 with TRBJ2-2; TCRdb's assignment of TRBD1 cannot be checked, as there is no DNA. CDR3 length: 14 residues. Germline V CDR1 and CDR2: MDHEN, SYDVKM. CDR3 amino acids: CATRDRVLSGELFF. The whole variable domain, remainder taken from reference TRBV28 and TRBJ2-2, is DVKVTQSSRYLVKRTGEKVFLECVQDMDHENMFWYRQDPGLGLRLIYFSYDVKMKEKGDIPEGYSVSREKKERFSLILESASTNQTSMYLCATRDRVLSGELFFGEGSRLTVL.

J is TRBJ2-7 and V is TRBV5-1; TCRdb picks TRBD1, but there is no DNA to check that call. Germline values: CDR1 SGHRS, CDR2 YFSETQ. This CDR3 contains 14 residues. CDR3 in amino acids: CASSLRDSLYEQYF.

The CDR3 spells CSASPQGRESQPQHF. This chain joins TRBV20-1 and TRBJ1-5. Germline lookup yields CDR1 DFQATT and CDR2 SNEGSKA (reference sequence). The CDR3 sequence is 15 residues long.

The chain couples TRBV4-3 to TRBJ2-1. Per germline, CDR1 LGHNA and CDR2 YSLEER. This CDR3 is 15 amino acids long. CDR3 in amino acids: CASSQGVRGSNEQFF.

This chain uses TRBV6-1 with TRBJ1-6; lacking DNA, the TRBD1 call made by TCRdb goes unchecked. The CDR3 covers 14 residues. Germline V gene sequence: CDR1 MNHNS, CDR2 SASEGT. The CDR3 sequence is CASSIGDRNSPLHF.

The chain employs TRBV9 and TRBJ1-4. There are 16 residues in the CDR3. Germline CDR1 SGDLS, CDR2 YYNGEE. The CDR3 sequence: CASSVGLTDYNEKLFF.

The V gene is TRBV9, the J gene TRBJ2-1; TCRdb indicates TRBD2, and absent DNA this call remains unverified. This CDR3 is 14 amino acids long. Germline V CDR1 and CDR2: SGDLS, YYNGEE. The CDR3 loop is CASSLRAGWDEQFF. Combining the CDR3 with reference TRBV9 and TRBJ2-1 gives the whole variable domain DSGVTQTPKHLITATGQRVTLRCSPRSGDLSVYWYQQSLDQGLQFLIQYYNGEERAKGNILERFSAQQFPDLHSELNLSSLELGDSALYFCASSLRAGWDEQFFGPGTRLTVL.

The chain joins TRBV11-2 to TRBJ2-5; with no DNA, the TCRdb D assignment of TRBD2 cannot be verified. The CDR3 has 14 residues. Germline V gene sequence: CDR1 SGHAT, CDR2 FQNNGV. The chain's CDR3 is CASSQGLALETQYF.

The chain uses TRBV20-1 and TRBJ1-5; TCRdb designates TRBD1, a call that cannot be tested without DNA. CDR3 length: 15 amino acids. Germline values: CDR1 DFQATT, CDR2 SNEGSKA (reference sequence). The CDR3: CSARTHRGSHQPQHF.

CDR3: CASSPRGGRYTEAFF. The chain has TRBV7-2 and TRBJ1-1. This CDR3 is 15 amino acids long. The germline CDR1 and CDR2 sequences are SGHTA and FQGNSA.

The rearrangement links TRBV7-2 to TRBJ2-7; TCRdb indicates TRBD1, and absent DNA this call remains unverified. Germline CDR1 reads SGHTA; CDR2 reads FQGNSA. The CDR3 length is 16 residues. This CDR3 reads CASSYDSGTGSYEQYF.

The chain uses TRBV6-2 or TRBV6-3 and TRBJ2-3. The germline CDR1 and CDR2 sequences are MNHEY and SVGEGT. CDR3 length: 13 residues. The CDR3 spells CASRPDYTDTQYF.

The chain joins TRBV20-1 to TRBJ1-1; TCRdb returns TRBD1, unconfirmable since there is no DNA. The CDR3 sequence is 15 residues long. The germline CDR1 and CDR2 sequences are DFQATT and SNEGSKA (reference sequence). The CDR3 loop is CSARDPPGVSTEAFF.

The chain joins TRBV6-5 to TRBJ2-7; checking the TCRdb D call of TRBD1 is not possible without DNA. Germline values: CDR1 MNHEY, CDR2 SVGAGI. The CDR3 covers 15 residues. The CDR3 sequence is CASSSGTPRGGEQYF.

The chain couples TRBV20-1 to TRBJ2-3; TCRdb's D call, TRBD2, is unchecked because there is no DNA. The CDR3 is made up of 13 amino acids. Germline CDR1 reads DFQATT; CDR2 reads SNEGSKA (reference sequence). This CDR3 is CSGLGDLSDTQYF.

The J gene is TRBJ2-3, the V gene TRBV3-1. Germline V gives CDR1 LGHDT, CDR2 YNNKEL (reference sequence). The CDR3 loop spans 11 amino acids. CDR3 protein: CASSHAATQYF.